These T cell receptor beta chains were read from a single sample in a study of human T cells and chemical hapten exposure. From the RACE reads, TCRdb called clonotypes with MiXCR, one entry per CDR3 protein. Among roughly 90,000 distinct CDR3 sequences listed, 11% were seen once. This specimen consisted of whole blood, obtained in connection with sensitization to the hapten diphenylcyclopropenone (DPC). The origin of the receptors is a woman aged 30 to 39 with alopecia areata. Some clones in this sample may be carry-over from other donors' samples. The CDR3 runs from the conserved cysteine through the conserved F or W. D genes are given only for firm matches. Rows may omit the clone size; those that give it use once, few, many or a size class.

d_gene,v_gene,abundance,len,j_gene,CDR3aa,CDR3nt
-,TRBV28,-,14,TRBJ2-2,CASRRGMGTGELFF,TGTGCCAGCAGGAGAGGAATGGGTACCGGGGAGCTGTTTTTT
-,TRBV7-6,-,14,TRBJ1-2,CASSLDAGRSGYTF,TGTGCCAGCAGCTTAGACGCAGGCCGGAGTGGCTACACCTTC
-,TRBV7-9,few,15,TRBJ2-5,CASSLDVTYQETQYF,TGTGCCAGCAGCTTAGACGTTACGTACCAAGAGACCCAGTACTTC
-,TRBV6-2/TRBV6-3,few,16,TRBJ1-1,CASSYPTVGYDTEAFF,TGTGCCAGCAGTTACCCCACTGTGGGGTATGACACTGAAGCTTTCTTT
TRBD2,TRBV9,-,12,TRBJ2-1,CASSVVAGEQFF,TGTGCCAGCAGCGTAGTAGCGGGAGAGCAGTTCTTC
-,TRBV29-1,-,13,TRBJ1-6,CSVAEGGNSPLHF,TGCAGCGTTGCGGAGGGAGGAAATTCACCCCTCCACTTT
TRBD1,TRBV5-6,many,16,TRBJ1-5,CASTLPGQIDNQPQHF,TGTGCCAGCACCTTGCCGGGACAGATAGACAATCAGCCCCAGCATTTT
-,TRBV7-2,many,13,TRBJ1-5,CASSFQGEQPQHF,TGTGCCAGCAGCTTTCAAGGGGAACAGCCCCAGCATTTT
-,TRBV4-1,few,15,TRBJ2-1,CASSLKTGTFNEQFF,TGCGCCAGCAGCCTTAAAACCGGGACCTTCAATGAGCAGTTCTTC
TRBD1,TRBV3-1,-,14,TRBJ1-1,CASSQGQGDTEAFF,TGTGCCAGCAGCCAAGGACAGGGGGATACTGAAGCTTTCTTT
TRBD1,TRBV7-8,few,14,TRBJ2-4,CASSPGTGTNIQYF,TGTGCCAGCAGCCCAGGGACAGGGACGAACATTCAGTACTTC
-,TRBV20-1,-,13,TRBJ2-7,CSASVTHAYEQYF,TGCAGTGCTAGTGTGACCCATGCCTACGAGCAGTACTTC
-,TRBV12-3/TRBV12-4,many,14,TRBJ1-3,CASSTLGSTNTIYF,TGTGCCAGCAGCACCTTAGGGTCTACAAACACCATATATTTT
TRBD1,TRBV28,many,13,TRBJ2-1,CASSPTGDNEQFF,TGTGCCAGCAGTCCAACAGGGGACAATGAGCAGTTCTTC
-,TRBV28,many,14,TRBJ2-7,CASSSDPQLYEQYF,TGTGCCAGCAGCTCGGACCCGCAGCTCTACGAGCAGTACTTC
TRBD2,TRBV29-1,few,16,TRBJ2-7,CSVEPGLAGVGYEQYF,TGCAGCGTTGAGCCGGGACTAGCGGGAGTGGGGTACGAGCAGTACTTC
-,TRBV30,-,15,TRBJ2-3,CAWSALGGGTDTQYF,TGTGCCTGGAGTGCGTTAGGGGGTGGTACAGATACGCAGTATTTT
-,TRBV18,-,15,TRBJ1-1,CASSPHPEMNTEAFF,TGTGCCAGCTCACCACACCCAGAGATGAACACTGAAGCTTTCTTT
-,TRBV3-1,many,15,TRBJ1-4,CASSKGGTTNEKLFF,TGTGCCAGCAGCAAGGGGGGAACAACTAATGAAAAACTGTTTTTT
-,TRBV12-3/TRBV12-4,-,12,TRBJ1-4,CASNPGGEKLFF,TGTGCCAGCAACCCTGGGGGGGAAAAACTGTTTTTT
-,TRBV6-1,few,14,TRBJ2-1,CASSAQVTYNEQFF,TGTGCCAGCAGTGCACAGGTAACCTACAATGAGCAGTTCTTC
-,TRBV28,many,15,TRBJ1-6,CASSLSQGMNSPLHF,TGTGCCAGCAGTTTATCTCAGGGGATGAATTCACCCCTCCACTTT
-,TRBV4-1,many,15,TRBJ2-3,CASSQVESSTDTQYF,TGCGCCAGCAGCCAAGTAGAGTCAAGCACAGATACGCAGTATTTT
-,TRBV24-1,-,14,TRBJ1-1,CATSAGHSHTEAFF,TGTGCCACCTCGGCCGGGCACAGCCACACTGAAGCTTTCTTT
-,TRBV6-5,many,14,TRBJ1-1,CASSYSLWDTEAFF,TGTGCCAGCAGTTACTCGTTATGGGACACTGAAGCTTTCTTT
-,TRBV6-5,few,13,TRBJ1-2,CASRNSLNYGYTF,TGTGCCAGCAGAAACTCTCTAAACTATGGCTACACCTTC
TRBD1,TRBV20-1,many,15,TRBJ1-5,CSARDRQGWNQPQHF,TGCAGTGCTAGAGATAGACAGGGGTGGAATCAGCCCCAGCATTTT
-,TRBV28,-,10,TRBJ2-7,CASSSGVQYF,TGTGCCAGCAGTTCGGGAGTGCAGTACTTC